This entry features one T cell receptor (beta chain) sequence. Antigen: not known. This record comes from a study of STAT5B mutations in CD4+ large granular lymphocyte leukemia. Study-wide background: Healthy donors showed HLA-associated enrichment of the CDR3 'QG' motif.

This was a survey-level run. Clones were read by immunoSEQ multiplex PCR, and TCRdb kept only the in-frame ones, dropping some. The sample lists about 32,000 clones; 85% to 90% were seen once. Study-wide results and limits: No patients shared main leukemic clonotypes, though less than 30% appeared at low frequency elsewhere. 8/27 top patient clones versus 2/35 control clones were TRBV06-family.

CDR1 and CDR2 (germline): SGHNT, YENEEA. V was shortened by 5 bases and J by 0 bases, with 14 bases between the two germline ends. The CDR3 contains 15 residues. This clonotype originated in a human donor in good health. The sample taken for sequencing was CD4+ T cells from blood buffy coats. V gene TRBV11-3 combines with J gene TRBJ2-7, with D uncertain. The chain's CDR3 is CASSPESGFSYEQYF. In DNA form, the CDR3 reads TGTGCCAGCAGCCCGGAGTCGGGTTTCTCCTACGAGCAGTACTTC.